This T cell receptor (beta chain) is drawn from a study of monozygotic twins with inflammatory bowel disease. Template switching added UMIs carrying a 6-nucleotide sample barcode. Each CDR3 protein gets one entry in TCRdb, which reprocessed the 5' RACE reads and gives no DNA. The sample totals 350,000 to 500,000 distinct CDR3 sequences. In the case of this clonotype: Its specificity is not known.

Per germline, CDR1 DFQATT and CDR2 SNEGSKA (reference sequence). CDR3 size: 17 residues. Findings and caveats of the study: Patient repertoires may have gained variability from differing immunosuppressive treatments.

The chain links TRBV20-1 to TRBJ2-1; TCRdb designates TRBD1, a call that cannot be tested without DNA. The receptor comes from a human donor with ulcerative colitis or Crohn's disease, or a healthy co-twin of an affected twin (not recorded which). Sample: blood. The CDR3 sequence: CSARDPRQRDSYNEQFF.